This T cell receptor (beta chain) was recorded in a study of blood T cells in healthy people across ages. General observations from the study: A conclusive naive versus antigen-experienced comparison was prevented by the unsorted PBMCs.

This clonotype showed up just a few times. Its target is unknown. A J-beta primer mix and a sample-barcoded 5' primer were used in a second PCR of about 7 to 12 cycles. Researchers report that a template-switch adaptor with 12 random nucleotides tagged each cDNA molecule. TCRdb recomputed calls from the 5' RACE reads with MiXCR, one row per CDR3 protein. The sample lists 980,000 or so distinct CDR3 sequences, under 50% seen once, with 10% to 15% in the top ten. The germline V gene encodes CDR1 SNHLY and CDR2 FYNNEI. V was pared by 7 bases and J by 1 base, with 3 bases of the junction left unmatched. CDR3 size: 14 residues.

Source material: blood. The receptor comes from a man aged 25-45 years in good health. The chain has TRBV2 and TRBJ2-3, with 9 bases lining up with TRBD2. Written as DNA, the CDR3 is TGTGCCAGCAAATTAGCGGGGGGCACAGATACGCAGTATTTT. Protein product: CASKLAGGTDTQYF.